Listed here is a single T cell receptor beta chain. Its antigen remains unknown. The data stem from a study of T cells after yellow fever vaccination. For the study at large: With SMART-Seq v4 Ultra Low Input, the fractions containing low cell numbers were prepared.

Trimming stripped 6 bases from V and 1 base from J, with 10 bases between. This CDR3 spans 14 amino acids. The V gene's germline CDR1 is SGHNT and CDR2 YYREEE (reference sequence). Study-wide results and caveats: Only a small proportion of the clonotypes turned up in both the CD4 and the CD8 compartments, likely arising from convergent recombination. Any FACS-sorted repertoire could hold abundant clonotypes that contaminate it from the bulk population.

By 5'RACE template switching, TCR cDNA was produced, with a universal primer site and UMIs added in the process. TCRdb itself ran the 5' RACE reads through MiXCR, one entry per CDR3 protein. Of 350,000 or so distinct CDR3 sequences in the sample, 7% to 9% were seen once. Sequenced here: PBMCs, sampled around 45 days after the first yellow fever vaccination. The chain recombines TRBV5-4 with TRBJ2-2; weak D call: TRBD1 (5 bases). This sequence was found in a man aged 18-30 years who received the YFV17D yellow fever vaccine. The DNA for the CDR3 is TGTGCCAGCATGTCGACAGAGAACACCGGGGAGCTGTTTTTT. Encoded protein: CASMSTENTGELFF.